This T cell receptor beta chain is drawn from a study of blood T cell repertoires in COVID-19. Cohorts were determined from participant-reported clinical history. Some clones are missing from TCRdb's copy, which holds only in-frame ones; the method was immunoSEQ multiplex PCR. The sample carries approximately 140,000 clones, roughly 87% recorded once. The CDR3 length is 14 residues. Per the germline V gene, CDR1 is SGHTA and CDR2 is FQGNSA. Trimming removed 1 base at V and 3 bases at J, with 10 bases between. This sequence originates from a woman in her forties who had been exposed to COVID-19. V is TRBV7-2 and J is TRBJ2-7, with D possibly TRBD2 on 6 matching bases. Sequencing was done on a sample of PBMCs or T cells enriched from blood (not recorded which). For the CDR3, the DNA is TGTGCCAGCAGCTTAGGCGGGACGGGCTACGAGCAGTACTTC. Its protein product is CASSLGGTGYEQYF.